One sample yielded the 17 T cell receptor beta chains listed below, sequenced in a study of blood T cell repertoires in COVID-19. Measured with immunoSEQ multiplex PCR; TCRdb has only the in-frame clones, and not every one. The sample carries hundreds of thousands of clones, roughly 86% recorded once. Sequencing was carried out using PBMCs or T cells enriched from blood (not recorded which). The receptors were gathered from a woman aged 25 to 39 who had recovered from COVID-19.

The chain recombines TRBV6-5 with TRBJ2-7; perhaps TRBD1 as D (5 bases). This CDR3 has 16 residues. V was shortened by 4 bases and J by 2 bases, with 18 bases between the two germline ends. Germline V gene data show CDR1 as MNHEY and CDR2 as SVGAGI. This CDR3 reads CASSFLGATGPYEQYF. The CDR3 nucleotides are TGTGCCAGCAGTTTCTTAGGAGCAACAGGACCCTACGAGCAGTACTTC.

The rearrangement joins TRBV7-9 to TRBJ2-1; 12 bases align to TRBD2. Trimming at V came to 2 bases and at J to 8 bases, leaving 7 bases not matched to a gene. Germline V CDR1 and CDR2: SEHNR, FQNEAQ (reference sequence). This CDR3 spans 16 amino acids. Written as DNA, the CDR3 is TGTGCCAGCAGCTTATCTAGACTAGCGGGAGTTGATGAGCAGTTCTTC. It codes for CASSLSRLAGVDEQFF.

CDR3 loop: CASSVGQLNTEAFF. The CDR3 DNA follows: TGTGCCAGCTCAGTAGGACAGTTGAACACTGAAGCTTTCTTT. J is TRBJ1-1 and V is TRBV18, with D possibly being TRBD1 (6 bases). The V end was cut by 5 bases, the J end by 0 bases, with 10 bases between. Germline values: CDR1 KGHSH, CDR2 LQKENI. CDR3 length equals 14 residues.

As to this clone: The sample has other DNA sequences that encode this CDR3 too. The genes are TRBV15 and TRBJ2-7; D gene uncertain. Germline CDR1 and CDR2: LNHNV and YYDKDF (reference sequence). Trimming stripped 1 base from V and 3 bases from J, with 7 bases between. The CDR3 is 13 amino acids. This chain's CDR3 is CATSRGQNYEQYF. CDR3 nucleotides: TGTGCCACCAGCAGAGGGCAGAACTACGAGCAGTACTTC. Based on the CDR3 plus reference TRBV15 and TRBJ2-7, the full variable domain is DAMVIQNPRYQVTQFGKPVTLSCSQTLNHNVMYWYQQKSSQAPKLLFHYYDKDFNNEADTPDNFQSRRPNTSFCFLDIRSPGLGDTAMYLCATSRGQNYEQYFGPGTRLTVT.

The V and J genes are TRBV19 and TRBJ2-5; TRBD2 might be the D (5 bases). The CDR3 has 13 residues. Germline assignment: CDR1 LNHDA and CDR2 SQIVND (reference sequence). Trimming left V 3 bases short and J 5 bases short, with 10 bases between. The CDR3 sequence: CASSMGVRETQYF. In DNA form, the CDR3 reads TGTGCCAGTAGTATGGGAGTTCGGGAGACCCAGTACTTC.

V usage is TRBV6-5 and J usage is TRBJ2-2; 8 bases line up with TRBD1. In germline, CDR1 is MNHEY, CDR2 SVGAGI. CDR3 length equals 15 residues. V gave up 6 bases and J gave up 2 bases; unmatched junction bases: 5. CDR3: CASSRTGINTGELFF. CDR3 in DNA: TGTGCCAGCAGCCGGACAGGGATAAACACCGGGGAGCTGTTTTTT.

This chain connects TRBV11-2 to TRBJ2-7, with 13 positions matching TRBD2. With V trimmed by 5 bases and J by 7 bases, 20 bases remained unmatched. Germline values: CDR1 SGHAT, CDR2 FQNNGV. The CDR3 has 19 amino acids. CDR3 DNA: TGTGCCAGCAGCCCGGGTCCGGGACTAGCGGGATCAGGACTGGGGGAGCAGTACTTC. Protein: CASSPGPGLAGSGLGEQYF.

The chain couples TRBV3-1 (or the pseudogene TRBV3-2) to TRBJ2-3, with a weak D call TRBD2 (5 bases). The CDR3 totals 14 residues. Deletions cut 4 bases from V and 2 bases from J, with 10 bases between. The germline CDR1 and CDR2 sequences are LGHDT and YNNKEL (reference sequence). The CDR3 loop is CASSPTGITDTQYF. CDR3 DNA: TGTGCCAGCAGCCCGACGGGGATCACAGATACGCAGTATTTT.

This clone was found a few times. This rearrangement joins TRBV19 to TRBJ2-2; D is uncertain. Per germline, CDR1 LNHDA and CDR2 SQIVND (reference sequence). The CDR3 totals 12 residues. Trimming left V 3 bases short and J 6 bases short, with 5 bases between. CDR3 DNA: TGTGCCAGTAGTATGGCGGCCGGGGAGCTGTTTTTT. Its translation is CASSMAAGELFF.

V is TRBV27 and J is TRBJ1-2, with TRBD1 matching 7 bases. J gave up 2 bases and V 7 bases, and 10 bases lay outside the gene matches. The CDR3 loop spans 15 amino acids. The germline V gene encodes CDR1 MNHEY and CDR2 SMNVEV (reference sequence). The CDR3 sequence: CASKLFEGANYGYTF. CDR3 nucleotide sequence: TGTGCCAGCAAACTCTTTGAGGGGGCGAACTATGGCTACACCTTC.

CDR3 amino acids: CASSEAGEQFF. Here the CDR3 DNA reads TGTGCCAGCAGTGAAGCGGGCGAGCAGTTCTTC. The chain joins TRBV6-1 to TRBJ2-1; no clear D gene. The CDR3 loop spans 11 amino acids. Germline V gene sequence: CDR1 MNHNS, CDR2 SASEGT. Trimming took off 0 bases at V and 10 bases at J, with 4 bases between the two ends.

For the CDR3, the DNA is TGTGCCAGCAGCCAGGGGACAGCCTACAATGAGCAGTTCTTC. Its protein is CASSQGTAYNEQFF. This chain links TRBV5-4 with TRBJ2-1; 7 positions match TRBD1. V was pared by 4 bases and J by 2 bases, with 3 bases of the junction left unmatched. This CDR3 region has 14 residues. Germline V lookup: CDR1 SGHNT, CDR2 YYREEE (reference sequence).

This chain's CDR3 is CASTPGASGSDEQFF. DNA for the CDR3: TGTGCCAGCACCCCCGGAGCTAGCGGGTCGGATGAGCAGTTCTTC. The genes are TRBV28 and TRBJ2-1; 8 nucleotides match TRBD2. This CDR3 is 15 amino acids long. The V and J ends lost 7 bases and 8 bases, in that order; junction bases with no gene match: 13. Germline assignment: CDR1 MDHEN and CDR2 SYDVKM. The whole variable domain, remainder taken from reference TRBV28 and TRBJ2-1, is DVKVTQSSRYLVKRTGEKVFLECVQDMDHENMFWYRQDPGLGLRLIYFSYDVKMKEKGDIPEGYSVSREKKERFSLILESASTNQTSMYLCASTPGASGSDEQFFGPGTRLTVL.

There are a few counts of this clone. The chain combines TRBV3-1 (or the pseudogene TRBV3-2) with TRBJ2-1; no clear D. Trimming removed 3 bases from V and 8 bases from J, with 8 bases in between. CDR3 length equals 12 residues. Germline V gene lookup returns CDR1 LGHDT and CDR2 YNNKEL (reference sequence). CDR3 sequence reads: CASSQFGDEQFF. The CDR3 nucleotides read TGTGCCAGCAGCCAGTTCGGAGATGAGCAGTTCTTC.

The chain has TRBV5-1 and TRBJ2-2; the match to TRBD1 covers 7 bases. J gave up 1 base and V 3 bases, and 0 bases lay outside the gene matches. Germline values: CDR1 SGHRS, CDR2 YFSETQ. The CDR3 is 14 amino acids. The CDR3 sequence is CASSWTGNTGELFF. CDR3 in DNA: TGCGCCAGCAGCTGGACAGGGAACACCGGGGAGCTGTTTTTT.

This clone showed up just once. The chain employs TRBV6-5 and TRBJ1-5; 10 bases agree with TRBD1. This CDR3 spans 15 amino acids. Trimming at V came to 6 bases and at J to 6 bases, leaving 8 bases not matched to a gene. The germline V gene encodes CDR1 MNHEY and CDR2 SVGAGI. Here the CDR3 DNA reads TGTGCCAGCAGATCCGGGACAGGGGAAGGTCAGCCCCAGCATTTT. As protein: CASRSGTGEGQPQHF.

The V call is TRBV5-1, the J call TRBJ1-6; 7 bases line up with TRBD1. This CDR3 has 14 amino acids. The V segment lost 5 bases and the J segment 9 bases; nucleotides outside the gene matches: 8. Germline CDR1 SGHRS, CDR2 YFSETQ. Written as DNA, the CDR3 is TGCGCCAGCAGACGGGACAGTGAGACTTCACCCCTCCACTTT. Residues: CASRRDSETSPLHF.